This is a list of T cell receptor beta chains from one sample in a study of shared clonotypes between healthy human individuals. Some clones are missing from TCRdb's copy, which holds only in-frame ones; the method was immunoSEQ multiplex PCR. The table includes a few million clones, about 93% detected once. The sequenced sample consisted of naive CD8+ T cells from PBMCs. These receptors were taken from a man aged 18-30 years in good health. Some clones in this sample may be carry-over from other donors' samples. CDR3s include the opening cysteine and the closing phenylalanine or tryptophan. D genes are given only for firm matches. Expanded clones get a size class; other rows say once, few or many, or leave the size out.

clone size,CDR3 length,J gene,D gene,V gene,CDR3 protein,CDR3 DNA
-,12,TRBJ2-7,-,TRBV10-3,CAISAASYEQYF,TGTGCCATCAGCGCAGCCTCCTACGAGCAGTACTTC
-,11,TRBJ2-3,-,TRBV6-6,CASSYSDTQYF,TGTGCCAGCAGTTACTCAGATACGCAGTATTTT
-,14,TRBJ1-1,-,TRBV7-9,CASSAPRVNTEAFF,TGTGCCAGCAGCGCTCCTCGGGTGAACACTGAAGCTTTCTTT
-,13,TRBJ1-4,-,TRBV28,CASRDDFNEKLFF,TGTGCCAGCAGGGACGATTTTAATGAAAAACTGTTTTTT
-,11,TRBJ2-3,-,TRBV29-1,CMGRGTDTQYF,TGCATGGGGCGGGGAACCGATACGCAGTATTTT
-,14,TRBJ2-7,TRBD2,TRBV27,CASRPAGISYEQYF,TGTGCCAGCAGGCCAGCGGGGATAAGCTACGAGCAGTACTTC
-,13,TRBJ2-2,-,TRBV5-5,CASSSLLVGELFF,TGTGCCAGCAGCTCCCTTCTGGTCGGGGAGCTGTTTTTT
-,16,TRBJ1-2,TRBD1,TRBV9,CASSVEGQATSYGYTF,TGTGCCAGCAGCGTAGAAGGACAGGCGACCTCCTATGGCTACACCTTC
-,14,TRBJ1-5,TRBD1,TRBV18,CASSPTGGGQPQHF,TGTGCCAGCTCACCGACAGGGGGAGGTCAGCCCCAGCATTTT
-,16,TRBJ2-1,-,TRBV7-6,CASSPRTGSEHNEQFF,TGTGCCAGCAGCCCCAGAACTGGGTCTGAACACAATGAGCAGTTCTTC
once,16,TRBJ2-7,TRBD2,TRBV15,CATSSSRTSGGYEQYF,TGTGCCACCAGCTCCTCACGGACTAGCGGGGGGTACGAGCAGTACTTC